This TCR beta chain was found in a study of CD8 T cells in ankylosing spondylitis. Trimming cost V 5 bases and J 1 base, with 13 bases left between them. CDR1 and CDR2 (germline): KGHSH, LQKENI. CDR3 length: 15 residues. Molecular-barcoded quantitative 5'-RACE produced these TCR beta libraries. One entry per CDR3 protein, called by TCRdb with MiXCR from the 5' RACE reads. The sample gives around 250,000 distinct CDR3 sequences, approximately 11% of which show up once; less than 7% is in the top ten. This clonotype was obtained from a male donor with ankylosing spondylitis or in good health (not recorded which). V is TRBV18 and J is TRBJ2-3, with D unclear. Material: blood, either unsorted or a sorted T cell fraction (not recorded which). CDR3 nucleotide sequence: TGTGCCAGCTCATGGGCCCTAGGCGGCACAGATACGCAGTATTTT. Protein: CASSWALGGTDTQYF.